This TCR beta chain is from a study of blood T cell repertoires in COVID-19. About the research overall: Samples representing acute and convalescent COVID-19 were sourced from the United States, Italy and Spain. The analysed material was cDNA or gDNA that came from T cells, B-cell-depleted T cells, or PBMCs.

The assay was immunoSEQ multiplex PCR, and TCRdb's table has in-frame clones only and misses some. The top ten hold roughly 2.6% of the sample, which has fewer than 250,000 clones, approximately 90% seen once. Participants spanned ages about 18 to 90 years and resided in fewer than 30 US areas. Participants were placed into cohorts based on the clinical history they reported. The CDR3 contains 14 residues. V lost 0 bases, J lost 0 bases, and 6 bases lay in between. Germline assignment: CDR1 LGHDT and CDR2 YNNKEL (reference sequence). The gene calls are TRBV3-1 (or the pseudogene TRBV3-2) and TRBJ2-7, with D unclear. Sequenced material: PBMCs or T cells enriched from blood (not recorded which). This TCR came from a woman younger than 45 with acute COVID-19. The CDR3 sequence is CASSQDTASYEQYF. In DNA, the CDR3 is TGTGCCAGCAGCCAAGATACAGCCTCCTACGAGCAGTACTTC.